This T cell receptor (beta chain) was sequenced for a study of cytomegalovirus exposure and HLA in healthy donors. Across the whole study: The use of the same platform for the 90 to 150 validation repertoires and the 600 to 700 first-cohort repertoires was reported by a later analysis.

Notes on this clone: The antigen remains undetermined.

CDR3 length equals 16 residues. V was pared by 5 bases and J by 0 bases, with 11 bases between. Germline assignment: CDR1 SEHNR and CDR2 FQNEAQ (reference sequence). The study's findings and limits: The classifier was said to identify cytomegalovirus status with high specificity and sensitivity. Rare TCR sequences predominated, though certain public TCRs were found in many donors.

The table came from immunoSEQ multiplex PCR; TCRdb's copy has only in-frame clones and leaves some out. Altogether 180,000 or so clones are present, around nine tenths being singletons, with the ten largest covering 2.7%. The receptor was derived from a man younger than 35 in good health and CMV-seropositive. Input material: PBMCs. The chain employs TRBV7-9 and TRBJ1-6; D gene uncertain. The CDR3 DNA reads TGTGCCAGCAGCCGCCCCGGGAGCTCCTATAATTCACCCCTCCACTTT. This encodes CASSRPGSSYNSPLHF.